These 9 T cell receptor beta chains were all obtained from the same sample, sequenced in a study of OX40 agonist ivuxolimab in advanced cancers. Repertoires were generated with immunoSEQ multiplex PCR, while TCRdb's copy carries only in-frame clones and drops some. The table has under 95,000 clones, more than 80% seen once; the top ten hold 2.5% to 3%. The source was CD4+ or CD8+ T cells sorted from blood, collected in a trial of the OX40 agonist ivuxolimab. These receptors all come from an adult with an advanced solid tumor such as melanoma, head and neck, liver or kidney cancer.

On this clone itself: One end of the junction is discordant with germline, which a read error may explain. The chain joins TRBV7-7 to TRBJ1-1; the D gene is possibly TRBD1 (5 bases). This CDR3 is 14 amino acids long. Germline-derived CDR1 and CDR2 are SSHAT and FNYEAQ (reference sequence). The CDR3 is CASRPFGGNAEAFF. The CDR3 DNA follows: TGTGCCAGCCGCCCGTTTGGGGGGAACGCTGAAGCTTTCTTT.

V gene TRBV11-2 combines with J gene TRBJ2-5; D possibly corresponds to TRBD2 (5 bases). The CDR3 runs to 14 residues. V was shortened by 1 base and J by 5 bases, with 11 bases between the two germline ends. CDR1 SGHAT and CDR2 FQNNGV come from the germline V gene. The CDR3 coding sequence is TGTGCCAGCAGCTTAGGGGGTAGGAGGGAGACCCAGTACTTC. It specifies CASSLGGRRETQYF. Based on the CDR3 plus reference TRBV11-2 and TRBJ2-5, the full variable domain is EAGVAQSPRYKIIEKRQSVAFWCNPISGHATLYWYQQILGQGPKLLIQFQNNGVVDDSQLPKDRFSAERLKGVDSTLKIQPAKLEDSAVYLCASSLGGRRETQYFGPGTRLLVL.

For the CDR3, the DNA is TGTGCCAGTAGTACGAGGGACAGCCAGAACACCGGGGAGCTGTTTTTT. This gives the protein CASSTRDSQNTGELFF. V usage is TRBV19 and J usage is TRBJ2-2, with 7 nucleotides matching TRBD1. The length of the CDR3 is 16 residues. The germline V gene encodes CDR1 LNHDA and CDR2 SQIVND (reference sequence). V gave up 4 bases and J gave up 1 base; unmatched junction bases: 6.

The genes are TRBV6-5 and TRBJ1-6; D ambiguous. The CDR3 extends over 13 amino acids. V gave up 6 bases and J gave up 6 bases, with 9 bases separating them. The germline V gene has CDR1 MNHEY and CDR2 SVGAGI. The CDR3 DNA reads as TGTGCCAGCAGCGGGCAGCTTAATTCACCCCTCCACTTT. Its translation: CASSGQLNSPLHF.

The genes are TRBV6-5 and TRBJ2-5, with unresolved D. The V gene's germline CDR1 is MNHEY and CDR2 SVGAGI. The CDR3 contains 11 residues. Trimming took 7 bases from V and 1 from J, leaving 4 bases between them. The CDR3 DNA reads as TGTGCCAGCAACACCCAAGAGACCCAGTACTTC. This gives the protein CASNTQETQYF.

The chain combines TRBV5-4 with TRBJ2-6; unclear D gene. CDR3 length equals 15 residues. The V end was cut by 5 bases, the J end by 0 bases, with 9 bases between. Germline V gives CDR1 SGHNT, CDR2 YYREEE (reference sequence). In DNA, the CDR3 is TGTGCCAGCAGTTCAGCCCGCTCTGGGGCCAACGTCCTGACTTTC. Translation gives CASSSARSGANVLTF.

This clone appeared once. The CDR3 reads CASSSGSGANVLTF. The CDR3 DNA is TGCGCCAGCAGCTCCGGGTCTGGGGCCAACGTCCTGACTTTC. The chain links TRBV5-1 to TRBJ2-6; no definite D call. V was clipped by 3 bases and J by 1 base, with 5 bases between them. The germline V gene encodes CDR1 SGHRS and CDR2 YFSETQ. This CDR3 contains 14 residues.

V gene TRBV4-2 combines with J gene TRBJ2-3; 8 positions agree with TRBD2. This CDR3 has 16 amino acids. The V gene's germline CDR1 is LGHNA and CDR2 YNFKEQ. Losses at the gene ends were 1 base for V and 0 bases for J; bases not matched to a gene: 3. The CDR3 reads CASSQAIAGSTDTQYF. The CDR3 DNA sequence: TGTGCCAGCAGCCAAGCCATAGCGGGGAGCACAGATACGCAGTATTTT.

The V gene is TRBV7-6, the J gene TRBJ1-1, with D tentatively TRBD1 (5 bases). This CDR3 is built from 13 residues. Trimming took 5 bases from V and 4 from J, leaving 11 bases between them. Germline CDR1 SGHVS, CDR2 FNYEAQ. CDR3 amino acids: CASSPGLSTEAFF. The CDR3 DNA reads TGTGCCAGCAGCCCAGGGTTGAGCACTGAAGCTTTCTTT. Based on the CDR3 plus reference TRBV7-6 and TRBJ1-1, the full variable domain is GAGVSQSPRYKVTKRGQDVALRCDPISGHVSLYWYRQALGQGPEFLTYFNYEAQQDKSGLPNDRFSAERPEGSISTLTIQRTEQRDSAMYRCASSPGLSTEAFFGQGTRLTVV.